This T cell receptor beta chain was identified during a study of graft-versus-host responses after intestinal transplantation. CDR1 is KGHSH and CDR2 is LQKENI in the germline V gene. The V gene lost 0 bases and the J gene lost 5 bases, with 7 bases spanning the gap. CDR3 length: 13 residues. Only in-frame clones appear in the TCRdb table, and some are missing; sequencing was by immunoSEQ multiplex PCR. The sample yields 85,000 to 100,000 clones, approximately 90% seen once. This clone is a singleton in its sample. Its antigen is undetermined. Regarding the study as a whole: Declining HvG levels early post-transplant were linked to peak circulating GvH clone levels. Graft-versus-host to host-versus-graft clonal ratios in allografts were high in patients with graft-donor T cell macrochimerism.

The receptor comes from a human donor who was the organ donor for an intestinal transplant. The chain recombines TRBV18 with TRBJ2-5; perhaps TRBD1 as D (6 bases). The sample in question was unstimulated CD4+ T cells sorted from spleen or lymph node cells, obtained before transplant. The CDR3 loop reads CASSPPRGETQYF. The CDR3 nucleotides read TGTGCCAGCTCACCACCGAGGGGGGAGACCCAGTACTTC. Looking up the rest from reference TRBV18 and TRBJ2-5 gives the full variable domain: NAGVMQNPRHLVRRRGQEARLRCSPMKGHSHVYWYRQLPEEGLKFMVYLQKENIIDESGMPKERFSAEFPKEGPSILRIQQVVRGDSAAYFCASSPPRGETQYFGPGTRLLVL.